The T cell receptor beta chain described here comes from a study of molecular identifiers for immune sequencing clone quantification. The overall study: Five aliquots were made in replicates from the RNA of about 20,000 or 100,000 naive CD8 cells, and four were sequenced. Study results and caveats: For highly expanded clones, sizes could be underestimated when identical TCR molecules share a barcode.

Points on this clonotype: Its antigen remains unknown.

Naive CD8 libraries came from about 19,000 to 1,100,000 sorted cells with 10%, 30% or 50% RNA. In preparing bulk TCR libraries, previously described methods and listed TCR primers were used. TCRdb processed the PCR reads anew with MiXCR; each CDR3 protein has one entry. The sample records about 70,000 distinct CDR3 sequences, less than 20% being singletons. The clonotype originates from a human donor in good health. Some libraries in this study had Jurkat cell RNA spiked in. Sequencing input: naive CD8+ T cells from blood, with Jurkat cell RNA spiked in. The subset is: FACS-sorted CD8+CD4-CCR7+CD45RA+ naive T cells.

The CDR3 spells CASSSWAGTQYF. The CDR3, as DNA: TGTGCCAGCAGCTCGTGGGCGGGTACGCAGTATTTT. The V gene is TRBV11-2, the J gene TRBJ2-3, with TRBD2 as a possible D gene (5 bases). The CDR3 contains 12 residues. V was clipped by 4 bases and J by 8 bases, with 10 bases between them. Germline V gives CDR1 SGHAT, CDR2 FQNNGV.